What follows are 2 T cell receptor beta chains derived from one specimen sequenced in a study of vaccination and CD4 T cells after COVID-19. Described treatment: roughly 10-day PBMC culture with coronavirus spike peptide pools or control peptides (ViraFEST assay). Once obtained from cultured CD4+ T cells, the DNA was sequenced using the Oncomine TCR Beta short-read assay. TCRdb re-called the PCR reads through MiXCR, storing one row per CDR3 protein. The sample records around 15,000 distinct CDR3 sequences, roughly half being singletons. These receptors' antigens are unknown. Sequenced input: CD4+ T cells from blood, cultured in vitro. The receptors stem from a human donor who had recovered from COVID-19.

The CDR3 nucleotides are TGTGCCAGTAGTATAGGACCGGGACAGGGAAAAAAGCTCCACTTT. It translates to CASSIGPGQGKKLHF. The chain couples TRBV19 to TRBJ1-6; 9 bases line up with TRBD1. From germline, CDR1 is LNHDA and CDR2 SQIVND (reference sequence). The CDR3 spans 15 residues. The J segment lost 16 bases and the V segment lost 1 base, leaving 11 bases of the junction unmatched. The whole variable domain, remainder taken from reference TRBV19 and TRBJ1-6, is DGGITQSPKYLFRKEGQNVTLSCEQNLNHDAMYWYRQDPGQGLRLIYYSQIVNDFQKGDIAEGYSVSREKKESFPLTVTSAQKNPTAFYLCASSIGPGQGKKLHFGNGTRLTVT.

The CDR3 here is CSAAGQGAGSNYGYTF. The CDR3 bases are TGCAGTGCGGCGGGACAGGGGGCTGGAAGTAACTATGGCTACACCTTC. The chain has TRBV20-1 and TRBJ1-2; 12 nucleotides match TRBD1. After removal of 6 bases from V and 1 base from J, the junction contained 9 bases not matched to a gene. This CDR3 contains 16 residues. In germline, CDR1 is DFQATT, CDR2 SNEGSKA (reference sequence).